A selection of T cell receptor beta chains follows, all from one sample in a study of T cell responses to AZD1222 COVID-19 vaccine. The repertoire was sequenced with immunoSEQ multiplex PCR; TCRdb's copy has only in-frame clones and lacks some. The sample includes under 90,000 clones, about 80% seen only once; the top ten take approximately 1.2%. Sequencing used peripheral blood, obtained 28 days after the second AZD1222 dose. These receptors all come from an adult who received the AZD1222 COVID-19 vaccine. Each CDR3 is given with its conserved first and last residue. The order of the fields is V gene, D gene, clone size, J gene, CDR3 length, CDR3 DNA, CDR3 protein. A D gene is named only where the DNA matches it firmly. For some rows the clone size is stated as once, few or many, or as a class when expanded; others skip it.

v_gene: TRBV24-1
d_gene: TRBD1
abundance: medium-sized
j_gene: TRBJ2-2
len: 15
CDR3nt: TGTGCCACCAGTTCCGGGGACAGGGAAGCCGGGGAGCTGTTTTTT
CDR3aa: CATSSGDREAGELFF

v_gene: TRBV18
d_gene: .
abundance: .
j_gene: TRBJ2-5
len: 11
CDR3nt: TGTGCCAGCCCAACCCGGTTGACCCAGTACTTC
CDR3aa: CASPTRLTQYF

v_gene: TRBV27
d_gene: .
abundance: once
j_gene: TRBJ2-2
len: 14
CDR3nt: TGTGCCAGCAGTCCAGGGTACAACACCGGGGAGCTGTTTTTT
CDR3aa: CASSPGYNTGELFF

v_gene: TRBV2
d_gene: .
abundance: .
j_gene: TRBJ2-5
len: 14
CDR3nt: TGTGCCAGCAGTGAAACCCCTTGGGTAGAGACCCAGTACTTC
CDR3aa: CASSETPWVETQYF

v_gene: TRBV9
d_gene: .
abundance: .
j_gene: TRBJ1-2
len: 14
CDR3nt: TGTGCCAGCAGCGTTGGGGGGGGCACCTATGGCTACACCTTC
CDR3aa: CASSVGGGTYGYTF

v_gene: TRBV29-1
d_gene: .
abundance: few
j_gene: TRBJ1-5
len: 14
CDR3nt: TGCAGCGTGAGGGGGGAGGACCCCTATCAGCCCCAGCATTTT
CDR3aa: CSVRGEDPYQPQHF

v_gene: TRBV5-6
d_gene: .
abundance: .
j_gene: TRBJ1-2
len: 12
CDR3nt: TGTGCCAGCAGCGCCCATATCGGCGGCTACACCTTC
CDR3aa: CASSAHIGGYTF

v_gene: TRBV28
d_gene: .
abundance: .
j_gene: TRBJ1-4
len: 12
CDR3nt: TGTGCCAGCGGGTTGTTTAACGAAAAACTGTTTTTT
CDR3aa: CASGLFNEKLFF

v_gene: TRBV28
d_gene: TRBD2
abundance: .
j_gene: TRBJ2-2
len: 18
CDR3nt: TGTGCCAGCAGTCCTATTCTTTGGACTAGCGGAAACACCGGGGAGCTGTTTTTT
CDR3aa: CASSPILWTSGNTGELFF

v_gene: TRBV14
d_gene: .
abundance: .
j_gene: TRBJ1-1
len: 13
CDR3nt: TGTGCCAGCAGCCAAATAAGGGACACTGAAGCTTTCTTT
CDR3aa: CASSQIRDTEAFF

v_gene: TRBV10-1
d_gene: .
abundance: .
j_gene: TRBJ1-2
len: 11
CDR3nt: TGCGCCCTCGGGGTTGAATATGGCTACACCTTC
CDR3aa: CALGVEYGYTF

v_gene: TRBV6-5
d_gene: TRBD1
abundance: .
j_gene: TRBJ1-5
len: 14
CDR3nt: TGTGCCAGCAGATCGGGACAGCCTAATCAGCCCCAGCATTTT
CDR3aa: CASRSGQPNQPQHF

v_gene: TRBV27
d_gene: TRBD1
abundance: .
j_gene: TRBJ1-1
len: 15
CDR3nt: TGTGCCAGCAGTCGCCGAGACAGGGGGTCGACTGAAGCTTTCTTT
CDR3aa: CASSRRDRGSTEAFF

v_gene: TRBV5-4
d_gene: TRBD2
abundance: .
j_gene: TRBJ2-5
len: 16
CDR3nt: TGTGCCAGCAGCTCGGGACTAGCGGGACACCAAGAGACCCAGTACTTC
CDR3aa: CASSSGLAGHQETQYF

v_gene: TRBV2
d_gene: .
abundance: .
j_gene: TRBJ2-2
len: 13
CDR3nt: TGTGCCGGTAAAGGGCCTTACACCGGGGAGCTGTTTTTT
CDR3aa: CAGKGPYTGELFF

v_gene: TRBV18
d_gene: .
abundance: .
j_gene: TRBJ2-1
len: 13
CDR3nt: TGTGCCACCCTCCCTTTTGATGGGGATGAGCAGTTCTTC
CDR3aa: CATLPFDGDEQFF

v_gene: TRBV5-1
d_gene: TRBD2
abundance: .
j_gene: TRBJ2-2
len: 15
CDR3nt: TGCGCCAGCAGGCGGGGGAGCGTTAACACCGGGGAGCTGTTTTTT
CDR3aa: CASRRGSVNTGELFF

v_gene: TRBV11-3
d_gene: .
abundance: .
j_gene: TRBJ2-1
len: 15
CDR3nt: TGTGCCAGCAGCCCGAGGGGAACACTATACAATGAGCAGTTCTTC
CDR3aa: CASSPRGTLYNEQFF

v_gene: TRBV5-1
d_gene: .
abundance: .
j_gene: TRBJ2-5
len: 12
CDR3nt: TGCGCCAGCAGTTCTCGGGGGGAGACCCAGTACTTC
CDR3aa: CASSSRGETQYF

v_gene: TRBV28
d_gene: TRBD1
abundance: .
j_gene: TRBJ1-5
len: 21
CDR3nt: TGTGCCAGCAGTCGTCAGGGGGCGCGGGGCCCGGAGGGTATGGGCAATCAGCCCCAGCATTTT
CDR3aa: CASSRQGARGPEGMGNQPQHF

v_gene: TRBV5-1
d_gene: .
abundance: .
j_gene: TRBJ2-7
len: 14
CDR3nt: TGCGCCAGCAGCTTGGAACCGGACGCCGACGAGCAGTACTTC
CDR3aa: CASSLEPDADEQYF

v_gene: TRBV2
d_gene: .
abundance: .
j_gene: TRBJ2-7
len: 12
CDR3nt: TGTGCCAGCAAACAGGGCTCCTACGAGCAGTACTTC
CDR3aa: CASKQGSYEQYF

v_gene: TRBV19
d_gene: .
abundance: .
j_gene: TRBJ2-1
len: 13
CDR3nt: TGTGCCAGTAGTATCGGGCGGTCCAATGAGCAGTTCTTC
CDR3aa: CASSIGRSNEQFF

v_gene: TRBV7-9
d_gene: .
abundance: .
j_gene: TRBJ2-1
len: 13
CDR3nt: TGTGCCAGCAGCTCGCCCGGGGTCGGTGAGCAGTTCTTC
CDR3aa: CASSSPGVGEQFF

v_gene: TRBV6-5
d_gene: .
abundance: .
j_gene: TRBJ1-1
len: 13
CDR3nt: TGTGCCAGCAGTTACCGCGGGGCGGCTGAAGCTTTCTTT
CDR3aa: CASSYRGAAEAFF

v_gene: TRBV7-3
d_gene: .
abundance: few
j_gene: TRBJ2-5
len: 13
CDR3nt: TGTGCCAGCAGCCACGAACACCGGGAGACCCAGTACTTC
CDR3aa: CASSHEHRETQYF

v_gene: TRBV3-1/TRBV3-2
d_gene: .
abundance: .
j_gene: TRBJ2-7
len: 12
CDR3nt: TGTGCCAGCAGCCAAGGATCCTACGAGCAGTACTTC
CDR3aa: CASSQGSYEQYF

v_gene: TRBV5-4
d_gene: TRBD2
abundance: .
j_gene: TRBJ2-3
len: 17
CDR3nt: TGTGCCAGCAGCGCCATGACTAGCGGTAGGGTTACAGATACGCAGTATTTT
CDR3aa: CASSAMTSGRVTDTQYF